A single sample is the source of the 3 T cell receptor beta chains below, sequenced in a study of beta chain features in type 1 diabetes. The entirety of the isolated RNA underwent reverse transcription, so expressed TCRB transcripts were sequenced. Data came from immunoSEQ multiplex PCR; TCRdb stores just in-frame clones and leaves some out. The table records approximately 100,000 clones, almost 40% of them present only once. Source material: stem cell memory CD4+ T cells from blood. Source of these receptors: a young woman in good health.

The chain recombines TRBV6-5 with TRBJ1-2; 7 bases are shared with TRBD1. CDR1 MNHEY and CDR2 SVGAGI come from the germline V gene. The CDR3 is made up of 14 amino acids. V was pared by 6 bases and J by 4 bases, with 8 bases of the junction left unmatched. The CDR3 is CASSPLNRGYGYTF. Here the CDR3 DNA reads TGTGCCAGCAGCCCTTTGAACAGGGGCTATGGCTACACCTTC.

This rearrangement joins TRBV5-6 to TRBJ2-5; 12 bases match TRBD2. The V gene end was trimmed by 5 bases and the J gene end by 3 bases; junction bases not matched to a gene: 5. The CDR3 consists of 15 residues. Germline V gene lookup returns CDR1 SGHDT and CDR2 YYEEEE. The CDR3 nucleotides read TGTGCCAGCAGTTGGCGGACTAGCGGGAAAGAGACCCAGTACTTC. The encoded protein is CASSWRTSGKETQYF. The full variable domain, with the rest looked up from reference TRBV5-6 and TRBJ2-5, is DAGVTQSPTHLIKTRGQQVTLRCSPKSGHDTVSWYQQALGQGPQFIFQYYEEEERQRGNFPDRFSGHQFPNYSSELNVNALLLGDSALYLCASSWRTSGKETQYFGPGTRLLVL.

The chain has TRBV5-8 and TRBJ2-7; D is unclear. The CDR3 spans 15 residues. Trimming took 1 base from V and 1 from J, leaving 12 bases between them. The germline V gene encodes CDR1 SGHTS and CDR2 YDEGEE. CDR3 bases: TGTGCCAGCAGCTTGCTAGAAAGGAGATCCTACGAGCAGTACTTC. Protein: CASSLLERRSYEQYF.